A single T cell receptor beta chain is shown here with its context. The data derive from a study of preoperative IRX-2 immunotherapy in early breast cancer. The CDR3 is made up of 16 amino acids. J was trimmed by 5 bases and V by 5 bases; bases with no gene match: 6. CDR1 and CDR2 (germline): SGHNT, YENEEA. TCRdb's table, derived via immunoSEQ multiplex PCR, lists solely in-frame clones and lacks some. This table has under 50,000 clones, approximately 80% appearing once. The treatment denotes: preoperative locoregional IRX-2 cytokine immunotherapy. Preoperative locoregional IRX-2 cytokine immunotherapy was tested in the phase Ib source study.

This chain uses TRBV11-3 with TRBJ2-2, with 12 bases fitting TRBD2. The source of this sequence is a human donor with breast cancer. The specimen was lymph node tissue, collected after IRX-2 immunotherapy. The CDR3 region has the DNA TGTGCCAGCAGCCCCAGCGGGACTAGCGGGACCGGGGAGCTGTTTTTT. It specifies CASSPSGTSGTGELFF.